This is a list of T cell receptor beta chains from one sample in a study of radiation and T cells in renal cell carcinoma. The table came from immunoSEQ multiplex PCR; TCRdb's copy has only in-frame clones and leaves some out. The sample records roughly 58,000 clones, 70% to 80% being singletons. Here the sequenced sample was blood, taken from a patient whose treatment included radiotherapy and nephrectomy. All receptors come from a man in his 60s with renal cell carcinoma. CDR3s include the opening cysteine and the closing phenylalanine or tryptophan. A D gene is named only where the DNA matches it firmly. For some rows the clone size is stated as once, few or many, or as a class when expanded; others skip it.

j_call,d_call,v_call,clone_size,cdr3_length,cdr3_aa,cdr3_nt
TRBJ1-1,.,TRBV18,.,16,CASSPGITGQNTEAFF,TGTGCCAGCTCACCAGGAATAACAGGGCAGAACACTGAAGCTTTCTTT
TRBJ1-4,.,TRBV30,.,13,CAWSDATNEKLFF,TGTGCCTGGAGTGACGCAACTAATGAAAAACTGTTTTTT
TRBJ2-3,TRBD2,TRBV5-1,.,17,CASSKGLAGVGPDTQYF,TGCGCCAGCAGCAAGGGACTAGCGGGAGTTGGACCAGATACGCAGTATTTT
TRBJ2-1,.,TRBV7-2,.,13,CASSLGQNNEQFF,TGTGCCAGCAGCTTAGGACAGAACAATGAGCAGTTCTTC
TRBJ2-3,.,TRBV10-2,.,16,CASSDSGAKSTDTQYF,TGCGCCAGCAGTGACTCAGGGGCTAAAAGCACAGATACGCAGTATTTT
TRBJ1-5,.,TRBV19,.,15,CASIASSHSNQPQHF,TGTGCCAGTATCGCCTCGTCCCATAGCAATCAGCCCCAGCATTTT
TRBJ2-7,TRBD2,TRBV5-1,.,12,CASSPGGYEQYF,TGCGCCAGCAGCCCGGGGGGGTACGAGCAGTACTTC
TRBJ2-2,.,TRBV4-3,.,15,CASSQDPGNTGELFF,TGCGCCAGCAGCCAAGACCCAGGGAACACCGGGGAGCTGTTTTTT
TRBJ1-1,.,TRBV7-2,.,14,CASSLGDGNTEAFF,TGTGCCAGCAGCTTAGGAGACGGGAACACTGAAGCTTTCTTT
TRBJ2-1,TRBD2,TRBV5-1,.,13,CASSLREYNEQFF,TGCGCCAGCAGTCTGCGGGAGTACAATGAGCAGTTCTTC
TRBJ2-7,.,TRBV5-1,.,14,CASSPSRDIYEQYF,TGCGCCAGCAGCCCGTCCCGGGACATCTACGAGCAGTACTTC
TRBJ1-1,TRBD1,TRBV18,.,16,CASSPRTGGGSTEAFF,TGTGCCAGCTCACCGCGGACAGGGGGCGGGAGCACTGAAGCTTTCTTT
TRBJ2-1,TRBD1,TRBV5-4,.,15,CASSMDRGPDNEQFF,TGTGCCAGCAGCATGGACAGGGGGCCGGACAATGAGCAGTTCTTC
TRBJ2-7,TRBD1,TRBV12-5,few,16,CASGRRTGTGDYEQYF,TGTGCTAGTGGCCGTAGAACCGGGACAGGGGACTACGAGCAGTACTTC
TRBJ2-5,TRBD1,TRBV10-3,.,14,CAIGGQPAKETQYF,TGTGCCATCGGGGGACAGCCAGCCAAAGAGACCCAGTACTTC
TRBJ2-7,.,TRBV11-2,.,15,CASSLGNSYYNEQYF,TGTGCCAGCAGCTTGGGAAACAGCTACTATAACGAGCAGTACTTC
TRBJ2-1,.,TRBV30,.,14,CAWISGSSYNEQFF,TGTGCCTGGATTTCTGGGAGCTCCTACAATGAGCAGTTCTTC
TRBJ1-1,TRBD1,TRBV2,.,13,CASSLTGGTEAFF,TGTGCCAGCAGCCTGACAGGGGGCACTGAAGCTTTCTTT
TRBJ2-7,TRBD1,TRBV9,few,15,CASSVGDRVANEQYF,TGTGCCAGCAGCGTGGGGGACAGGGTAGCAAACGAGCAGTACTTC
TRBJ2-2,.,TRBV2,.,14,CASSELSNTGELFF,TGTGCCAGCAGTGAATTATCGAACACCGGGGAGCTGTTTTTT
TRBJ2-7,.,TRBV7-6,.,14,CASSPPGIRYEQYF,TGTGCCAGCAGCCCCCCCGGGATCCGATACGAGCAGTACTTC
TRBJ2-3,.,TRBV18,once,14,CASSPDTNTDTQYF,TGTGCCAGCTCGCCGGACACCAACACAGATACGCAGTATTTT
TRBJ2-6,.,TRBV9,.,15,CASSVGVSGANVLTF,TGTGCCAGCAGCGTAGGTGTCTCTGGGGCCAACGTCCTGACTTTC
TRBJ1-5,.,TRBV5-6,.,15,CASSLGGLSNQPQHF,TGTGCCAGCAGCTTGGGCGGCCTTAGCAATCAGCCCCAGCATTTT
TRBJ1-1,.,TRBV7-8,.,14,CASRRNFETPEAFF,TGTGCCAGCAGACGTAACTTCGAGACCCCTGAAGCTTTCTTT
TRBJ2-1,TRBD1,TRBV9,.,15,CASSSRLGQGNEQFF,TGTGCCAGCAGCTCGCGCCTGGGACAGGGCAATGAGCAGTTCTTC
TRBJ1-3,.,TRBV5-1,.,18,CASSLGTIRVHSGNTIYF,TGCGCCAGCAGCTTGGGTACTATCCGAGTGCACTCTGGAAACACCATATATTTT
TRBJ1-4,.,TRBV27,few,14,CASREWGSNEKLFF,TGTGCCAGCCGGGAGTGGGGATCGAATGAAAAACTGTTTTTT
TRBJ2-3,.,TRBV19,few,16,CASSYLSDPSTDTQYF,TGTGCCAGTAGTTACTTGTCAGACCCGTCCACAGATACGCAGTATTTT
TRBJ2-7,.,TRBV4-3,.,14,CASSQEPGKREQYF,TGCGCCAGCAGCCAAGAACCGGGGAAACGGGAGCAGTACTTC
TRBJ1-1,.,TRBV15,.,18,CATSREGILGRGDTEAFF,TGTGCCACCAGCAGAGAGGGGATATTAGGGCGCGGGGACACTGAAGCTTTCTTT
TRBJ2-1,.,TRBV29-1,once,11,CSATLIDEQFF,TGCAGCGCTACCCTCATCGATGAGCAGTTCTTC